Listed below are T cell receptor beta chains from one sample, sequenced in a study of T-cell memory formation after mild COVID-19. TCRdb fed the 5' RACE reads into MiXCR, producing one record per CDR3 protein. The profile covers around 390,000 distinct CDR3 sequences, with around a sixth appearing a single time and 20% to 25% taken by the ten largest. Sequenced material: PBMCs or a T cell subset sorted from them (not recorded which). Receptor source: a man in his late teens or twenties who had mild COVID-19 (a few samples of this study predate the infection). Cell type and time point are not known. Both conserved end residues are part of each CDR3. The D gene is left open where the match is weak. Expanded clones get a size class; other rows say once, few or many, or leave the size out.

>TRBJ2-5|TRBV6-5|.|.
TGTGCCAGCAGCTCAGGACACAGGGCAGAGACCCAGTACTTC
CASSSGHRAETQYF
>TRBJ2-3|TRBV6-6|TRBD1|.
TGTGCCAGTGTGACAGGGGGGGGGGCCACAGATACGCAGTATTTT
CASVTGGGATDTQYF
>TRBJ2-7|TRBV6-2/TRBV6-3|.|few
TGTGCCAGCGGGGGGACGAGCCGGGACCGAACCCCAATAGTCTACGAGCAGTACTTC
CASGGTSRDRTPIVYEQYF
>TRBJ1-1|TRBV20-1|.|.
TGCAGTGCCCCCCGACGGGGAATGAACACTGAAGCTTTCTTT
CSAPRRGMNTEAFF
>TRBJ2-7|TRBV10-3|.|few
TGTGCCATCAGTGAGTCGAGTGGGACACGGGGCGTAGAGGACGAGCAGTACTTC
CAISESSGTRGVEDEQYF
>TRBJ2-1|TRBV2|TRBD1|few
TGTGCCGGAAGGGGACAGGGGCGCAATGAGCAGTTCTTC
CAGRGQGRNEQFF
>TRBJ2-7|TRBV6-1|.|few
TGTGCCAGCAGTGAGAGGTCATCCGGGGATTACGAGCAGTACTTC
CASSERSSGDYEQYF
>TRBJ1-2|TRBV7-6|.|.
TGTGCCAGCGCCCCCGAGGCAAGTGGTGGCTACACCTTC
CASAPEASGGYTF
>TRBJ1-5|TRBV4-1|.|.
TGCGCCAGCAGCCAGTTTATCGGCAAGGACAATCAGCCCCAGCATTTT
CASSQFIGKDNQPQHF
>TRBJ2-3|TRBV4-1|TRBD2|few
TGCGCCAGCAGCCAAGAGCGGGGGGGCCTACATACGCAGTATTTT
CASSQERGGLHTQYF
>TRBJ1-2|TRBV6-2/TRBV6-3|.|few
TGTGCCAGCAGACCCACCGGGACGGACTATGGCTACACCTTC
CASRPTGTDYGYTF
>TRBJ2-4|TRBV24-1|TRBD2|.
TGTGCCACCAGTGATCGGACTAGCGGGGGGGACAAAAACATTCAGTACTTC
CATSDRTSGGDKNIQYF
>TRBJ2-5|TRBV30|.|few
TGTGCCTGGACCAGAAAGTGGCAAGAGACCCAGTACTTC
CAWTRKWQETQYF
>TRBJ2-5|TRBV6-2/TRBV6-3|TRBD2|.
TGTGCCAGCAGTTACTGGAGGACTAGAGGGGAGACCCAGTACTTC
CASSYWRTRGETQYF
>TRBJ1-1|TRBV29-1|.|.
TGCAGCGTTGTGAAACACGAGAACACTGAAGCTTTCTTT
CSVVKHENTEAFF
>TRBJ1-4|TRBV14|.|.
TGTGCCAGCAGCCAAGGCCTCCAAACTAATGAAAAACTGTTTTTT
CASSQGLQTNEKLFF
>TRBJ1-5|TRBV15|.|once
TGTGCCACCAGCAGAGATGCGGGGCAGCCCCAGCATTTT
CATSRDAGQPQHF
>TRBJ2-1|TRBV7-6|.|many
TGTGCCAGCAGCTCCGTCCATGGGAACAATGAGCAGTTCTTC
CASSSVHGNNEQFF
>TRBJ2-5|TRBV5-1|TRBD1|.
TGCGCCAGCAGCTTGTCGACAGGGGGGGCCGAGACCCAGTACTTC
CASSLSTGGAETQYF
>TRBJ1-1|TRBV4-1|.|few
TGCGCCAGCAGCCAAGGATCGGGCCAGGGTGCTTTCTTT
CASSQGSGQGAFF
>TRBJ1-5|TRBV7-2|.|.
TGTGCCTCAGGGGACCATAGCAATCAGCCCCAGCATTTT
CASGDHSNQPQHF
>TRBJ2-1|TRBV6-5|.|few
TGTGCCAGCAGCAGACAGAGCTCCTACAATGAGCAGTTCTTC
CASSRQSSYNEQFF
>TRBJ2-1|TRBV5-1|.|.
TGCGCCAGCAGCTTGGGGAGGTCGTTGGACAATGAGCAGTTCTTC
CASSLGRSLDNEQFF
>TRBJ2-5|TRBV11-2|.|few
TGTGCCAGCAGCGAGACTCGGGAAGAGACCCAGTACTTC
CASSETREETQYF
>TRBJ2-2|TRBV29-1|.|.
TGCAGCGTTGTATCCCTGACCGGGGAGCTGTTTTTT
CSVVSLTGELFF
>TRBJ2-5|TRBV18|.|.
TGTGCCAGCTCAGGCATACAGGGTGAGACCCAGTACTTC
CASSGIQGETQYF
>TRBJ2-3|TRBV18|.|.
TGTGCCAGCTCGGAAGGAGACAGATTAAATACGCAGTATTTT
CASSEGDRLNTQYF
>TRBJ2-7|TRBV12-3/TRBV12-4|TRBD1|few
TGTGCCAGCACCGAGGCCGGGACAGCATTCGACGAGCAGTACTTC
CASTEAGTAFDEQYF
>TRBJ2-2|TRBV7-2|TRBD2|few
TGTGCCAGCAGCCCATGGGGGGGAGGTGGGGAGCTGTTTTTT
CASSPWGGGGELFF
>TRBJ2-2|TRBV5-4|TRBD2|few
TGTGCCAGCAGTACCGGGACTAGCGTGACGAACACCGGGGAGCTGTTTTTT
CASSTGTSVTNTGELFF
>TRBJ1-1|TRBV12-3/TRBV12-4|.|.
TGTGCCAGCAGTTTTAGAATGGGATGGCGGACTGAAGCTTTCTTT
CASSFRMGWRTEAFF
>TRBJ1-4|TRBV4-3|TRBD1|few
TGCGCCAGCAGCCAAGAACTCCAGGGACAGAGTAATTTT
CASSQELQGQSNF
>TRBJ2-3|TRBV7-2|TRBD2|few
TGTGCCAGCAGCCGCGCCGGGACTAGCGGGGGGACGAACCCAGATACGCAGTATTTT
CASSRAGTSGGTNPDTQYF
>TRBJ2-4|TRBV20-1|.|few
TGCAGTGCTAGCGGCAGAGCCAAAAACATTCAGTACTTC
CSASGRAKNIQYF
>TRBJ2-1|TRBV7-3|.|.
TGTGCCAGCAGCTTACTCTCCGGGTACAATGAGCAGTTCTTC
CASSLLSGYNEQFF
>TRBJ2-1|TRBV7-3|.|few
TGTGCCAGCAGCCCCGACAGGACCTACAATGAGCAGTTCTTC
CASSPDRTYNEQFF
>TRBJ1-1|TRBV7-9|TRBD1|many
TGTGCCAGCAGCCAGGGACAGGGGAACACTGAAGCTTTCTTT
CASSQGQGNTEAFF
>TRBJ1-2|TRBV20-1|.|few
TGCAGTGCTGCCAGGACAGCCTATGGCTACACCTTC
CSAARTAYGYTF
>TRBJ2-5|TRBV7-3|.|few
TGTGCCAGCAGCTTAAATGCGGCAGAAGCAGGGGAGACCCAGTACTTC
CASSLNAAEAGETQYF
>TRBJ1-1|TRBV2|.|few
TGTGCCAGCAGTGACAGGGGTGTGCCTTACACTGAAGCTTTCTTT
CASSDRGVPYTEAFF
>TRBJ2-7|TRBV5-6|TRBD1|many
TGTGCCAGCAGCTTACCCGGGACAGGGGGGAACGAGCAGTACTTC
CASSLPGTGGNEQYF
>TRBJ2-7|TRBV7-9|.|.
TGTGCCAGCAGACAAGACTACGAGCAGTACTTC
CASRQDYEQYF
>TRBJ2-7|TRBV7-2|TRBD1|many
TGTGCCAGCAGCCCCCGGGACAGGGCCTACGAGCAGTACTTC
CASSPRDRAYEQYF
>TRBJ2-1|TRBV20-1|.|.
TGCAGTGCAGTACAGTCTTGGGAGCAGTTCTTC
CSAVQSWEQFF
>TRBJ1-2|TRBV7-3|.|few
TGTGCCAGCGGAACAGGTGGCCTGTCACATGGCTACACCTTC
CASGTGGLSHGYTF
>TRBJ1-4|TRBV5-6|TRBD1|few
TGTGCCAGCAGCGTCCCGGGACAGGCAACTAATGAAAAACTGTTTTTT
CASSVPGQATNEKLFF
>TRBJ2-5|TRBV5-6|TRBD2|.
TGTGCCAGCAGCTCTGTGACGGGGGGGCCACCTTGGGGAGAGACCCAGTACTTC
CASSSVTGGPPWGETQYF
>TRBJ1-5|TRBV27|.|few
TGTGCCAGCAGTTTAGTAGGGCCAGGGGAGCAGCCCCAGCATTTT
CASSLVGPGEQPQHF
>TRBJ2-3|TRBV5-4|.|few
TGTGCCAGCAGCTTGGGTCTAGCCGTCACAGATACGCAGTATTTT
CASSLGLAVTDTQYF